A selection of T cell receptor beta chains follows, all from one sample in a study of T cells expressing NK-cell markers. TCRdb derives one entry per CDR3 protein from the 5' RACE reads, leaving out DNA. Its listing shows 550,000 or so distinct CDR3 sequences. The sequenced sample consisted of blood T cells: a sorted CD56 or NKG2C T cell subset, CD4+ or CD8+ T cells, or bulk PBMC T cells (not recorded which). These receptors all stem from a young man in good health. Both conserved end residues are part of each CDR3.

v_call: TRBV5-5
j_call: TRBJ1-2
cdr3_aa: CASSLDGAGYTF

v_call: TRBV7-2
j_call: TRBJ1-2
cdr3_aa: CASSLAEGGARYGYTF

v_call: TRBV5-6
j_call: TRBJ2-5
cdr3_aa: CASSLGRIQETQYF

v_call: TRBV5-1
j_call: TRBJ2-1
cdr3_aa: CASSLLPTRDRNVRERNNEQFF

v_call: TRBV18
j_call: TRBJ1-2
cdr3_aa: CASSPSADGYTF

v_call: TRBV5-1
j_call: TRBJ1-3
cdr3_aa: CASSPTLSGNTIYF

v_call: TRBV10-1
j_call: TRBJ2-5
cdr3_aa: CASSEGSQRETQYF

v_call: TRBV7-3
j_call: TRBJ2-5
cdr3_aa: CASSPSAGARGTQYF

v_call: TRBV5-1
j_call: TRBJ2-2
cdr3_aa: CASSLVGGVNTGELFF

v_call: TRBV10-3
j_call: TRBJ1-5
cdr3_aa: CAISESLGEARPQHF

v_call: TRBV29-1
j_call: TRBJ2-7
cdr3_aa: CSGGYDYEQYF

v_call: TRBV5-1
j_call: TRBJ2-1
cdr3_aa: CASSSETGLANEQFF

v_call: TRBV23-1
j_call: TRBJ2-5
cdr3_aa: CASSPIMAEGQETQYF

v_call: TRBV6-2/TRBV6-3
j_call: TRBJ2-3
cdr3_aa: CASKRTGDTDTQYF

v_call: TRBV6-1
j_call: TRBJ1-4
cdr3_aa: CASTEIATNEKLFF

v_call: TRBV20-1
j_call: TRBJ2-3
cdr3_aa: CSARRQVSGVEQYF

v_call: TRBV12-5
j_call: TRBJ2-5
cdr3_aa: CASGIGQGVATQYF

v_call: TRBV21-1
j_call: TRBJ1-5
cdr3_aa: CASTDRGSSNQPQHF

v_call: TRBV5-1
j_call: TRBJ2-7
cdr3_aa: CASSLGNRGGSFYEQYF

v_call: TRBV6-4
j_call: TRBJ1-2
cdr3_aa: CASSAQDRGSHGYTF

v_call: TRBV18
j_call: TRBJ1-1
cdr3_aa: CASSSTGLEAFF

v_call: TRBV7-2
j_call: TRBJ2-5
cdr3_aa: CASSLDRVNLETQYF

v_call: TRBV4-2
j_call: TRBJ2-3
cdr3_aa: CASSRLSGTEDTQYF

v_call: TRBV5-1
j_call: TRBJ2-1
cdr3_aa: CASGPGTSGKYNEQFF

v_call: TRBV28
j_call: TRBJ2-3
cdr3_aa: CASTRTRVSTDTQYF

v_call: TRBV18
j_call: TRBJ2-1
cdr3_aa: CASSPPTGEYHEQFF

v_call: TRBV20-1
j_call: TRBJ2-1
cdr3_aa: CSASRVATSGRAIYNEQFF

v_call: TRBV29-1
j_call: TRBJ2-7
cdr3_aa: CSVAAGLAGKEQYF

v_call: TRBV7-8
j_call: TRBJ2-3
cdr3_aa: CASSLGGLGTGGTDTQYF

v_call: TRBV20-1
j_call: TRBJ1-4
cdr3_aa: CSARWGASNEKLFF

v_call: TRBV5-5
j_call: TRBJ2-1
cdr3_aa: CASSSRTSGFYNEQFF

v_call: TRBV20-1
j_call: TRBJ2-3
cdr3_aa: CSAGLGDTQYF

v_call: TRBV27
j_call: TRBJ2-2
cdr3_aa: CASSSRGRDTGELFF

v_call: TRBV29-1
j_call: TRBJ2-5
cdr3_aa: CSVPKDSPETQYF

v_call: TRBV12-3/TRBV12-4
j_call: TRBJ2-1
cdr3_aa: CASSFFGSVDEQFF

v_call: TRBV6-2/TRBV6-3
j_call: TRBJ2-3
cdr3_aa: CASTEFSGSTDTQYF

v_call: TRBV28
j_call: TRBJ2-3
cdr3_aa: CASSPGPTFTQYF